Below, 24 T cell receptor beta chains from the same sample are listed, as sequenced in a study of blood T cells in healthy people across ages. With a J-beta primer mix and a sample-barcoded 5' primer, a second PCR ran roughly 6 to 11 cycles. TCRdb itself ran the 5' RACE reads through MiXCR, one entry per CDR3 protein. The sample includes approximately 1.5 million distinct CDR3 sequences, about 32% of them seen just once. The source material was blood. These TCRs come from a woman in her thirties in good health.

V gene TRBV6-5 combines with J gene TRBJ2-4, with TRBD1 as a possible D gene (6 bases). V gave up 6 bases and J gave up 2 bases, with 14 bases separating them. The germline gives CDR1 MNHEY, CDR2 SVGAGI. The CDR3 spans 15 residues. CDR3 amino acids: CASRAQGPSKNIQYF. Written as DNA, the CDR3 is TGTGCCAGCAGGGCACAGGGTCCTTCCAAAAACATTCAGTACTTC.

The chain employs TRBV9 and TRBJ1-1; TRBD1 matches 7 bases. This CDR3 contains 12 residues. V lost 3 bases to trimming and J lost 10 bases; unmatched junction nucleotides: 6. The germline gives CDR1 SGDLS, CDR2 YYNGEE. In DNA form, the CDR3 reads TGTGCCAGCAGCGGAGAACAGGGGCGAGCTTTCTTT. It yields the protein CASSGEQGRAFF.

This clonotype was found many times. J is TRBJ2-5 and V is TRBV7-9; 9 nucleotides agree with TRBD1. V lost 5 bases, J lost 2 bases, and 6 bases stayed unmatched. The CDR3 has 15 residues. Germline loops: CDR1 SEHNR, CDR2 FQNEAQ (reference sequence). In nucleotides, the CDR3 is TGTGCCAGCAGCACCGGCGGGACAGGGCAAGAGACCCAGTACTTC. Protein sequence: CASSTGGTGQETQYF. Supplemented by reference TRBV7-9 and TRBJ2-5, the full variable domain reads DTGVSQNPRHKITKRGQNVTFRCDPISEHNRLYWYRQTLGQGPEFLTYFQNEAQLEKSRLLSDRFSAERPKGSFSTLEIQRTEQGDSAMYLCASSTGGTGQETQYFGPGTRLLVL.

The chain joins TRBV5-1 to TRBJ1-1, with no clear D. The germline V and J ends were trimmed by 1 base and 4 bases, with 8 bases remaining between them. This CDR3 contains 13 residues. Looked up from germline, CDR1 is SGHRS and CDR2 is YFSETQ. The CDR3 region is CASSLNHGTEAFF. The CDR3 coding sequence is TGCGCCAGCAGCTTGAATCATGGCACTGAAGCTTTCTTT.

V usage is TRBV6-2 or TRBV6-3 and J usage is TRBJ2-3; D perhaps matches TRBD1 (6 bases). Germline V CDR1 and CDR2: MNHEY, SVGEGT. This CDR3 region has 14 residues. V gave up 5 bases and J gave up 5 bases, with 14 bases separating them. This CDR3 reads CASSPPDRLDTQYF. The CDR3 coding sequence is TGTGCCAGCAGTCCCCCCGACAGGCTAGATACGCAGTATTTT.

In its sample, this clonotype was seen once. V and J are TRBV30 and TRBJ2-5, with D perhaps TRBD1 (6 bases). V shed 0 bases and J shed 5 bases, with 10 bases lying between them. The V gene's germline CDR1 is GTSNPN and CDR2 SVGIG (reference sequence). The CDR3 consists of 13 residues. The CDR3 reads CAWSVDQGETQYF. The CDR3, as DNA: TGTGCCTGGAGTGTGGATCAGGGGGAGACCCAGTACTTC.

This clonotype was seen at least ten times. V is TRBV7-2 and J is TRBJ2-1, with 7 nucleotides matching TRBD1. Germline CDR1 and CDR2: SGHTA and FQGNSA. The length of the CDR3 is 15 residues. J was trimmed by 6 bases and V by 0 bases; bases with no gene match: 5. CDR3 in amino acids: CASSLARQGSNEQFF. The CDR3 nucleotides read TGTGCCAGCAGCTTAGCACGACAGGGTTCCAATGAGCAGTTCTTC.

CDR3 nucleotides: TGTGCCAGCAGGCGGGACTTGTTGGTCTCTGGGGCCAACGTCCTGACTTTC. Residues: CASRRDLLVSGANVLTF. The V gene is TRBV7-3, the J gene TRBJ2-6; the D gene is possibly TRBD2 (6 bases). V lost 6 bases and J 0 bases, leaving 15 bases between the germline ends. The CDR3 contains 17 residues. CDR1 is SGHTA, CDR2 FQGTGA, per germline.

This clonotype was seen repeatedly, ten times or more. The gene calls are TRBV6-4 and TRBJ2-6, with 7 bases matching TRBD1. The germline V gene has CDR1 MRHNA and CDR2 SNTAGT. V was clipped by 6 bases and J by 0 bases; unmatched bases: 2. The CDR3 runs 15 residues. The CDR3 DNA sequence: TGTGCCAGCAGCAGGGACAGCTCTGGGGCCAACGTCCTGACTTTC. This translates into CASSRDSSGANVLTF.

This clonotype was counted between two and nine times. V gene TRBV4-2 combines with J gene TRBJ2-1; 7 bases agree with TRBD2. With 0 bases clipped from V and 7 bases from J, the junction kept 9 bases outside the gene matches. The germline gives CDR1 LGHNA, CDR2 YNFKEQ. CDR3 size: 16 residues. The CDR3 bases are TGTGCCAGCAGCCAAGATAGGGCCACCGGGGGGAATGAGCAGTTCTTC. Translating gives CASSQDRATGGNEQFF.

Only a few counts were recorded for this clonotype. The rearrangement joins TRBV29-1 to TRBJ1-1; maybe TRBD1 (6 bases). CDR1 is SQVTM, CDR2 ANQGSEA, per germline. CDR3 length equals 14 residues. The germline V and J ends were trimmed by 2 bases and 2 bases, with 12 bases remaining between them. CDR3 in amino acids: CSVEYTQGNTEAFF. The CDR3 DNA sequence: TGCAGCGTTGAATATACACAGGGAAACACTGAAGCTTTCTTT.

In its sample, this clonotype was seen a few times. The V call is TRBV5-8, the J call TRBJ2-7, with 8 positions matching TRBD1. Germline trimming cut 5 bases from V and 0 bases from J; bases unmatched to any gene: 7. This CDR3 has 15 residues. Germline V gives CDR1 SGHTS, CDR2 YDEGEE. The CDR3 sequence: CASRQTGQGSYEQYF. CDR3 bases: TGTGCCAGCAGGCAAACCGGACAGGGCTCCTACGAGCAGTACTTC.

The rearrangement joins TRBV20-1 to TRBJ2-1, with 16 bases that match TRBD2. The CDR3 is 15 amino acids. The ends lost 5 bases at V and 7 bases at J; junction bases unmatched: 5. Germline CDR1 reads DFQATT; CDR2 reads SNEGSKA (reference sequence). The CDR3 DNA reads TGCAGTGCTTCTGGGACTAGCGGGAGGGGTAATGAGCAGTTCTTC. This translates into CSASGTSGRGNEQFF.

This clonotype has a handful of counts. In nucleotides, the CDR3 is TGTGCCAGCAGCCCTTACGGCGGGACAGATACGCAGTATTTT. Translated, it gives CASSPYGGTDTQYF. The chain employs TRBV14 and TRBJ2-3, with D maybe TRBD2 (5 bases). In germline, CDR1 is SGHDN, CDR2 FVKESK. With 4 bases removed from V and 3 bases from J, the gap between germline ends came to 11 bases. The CDR3 runs 14 residues.

This rearrangement joins TRBV7-3 to TRBJ1-5; D is possibly TRBD1 (5 bases). Looked up from germline, CDR1 is SGHTA and CDR2 is FQGTGA. The CDR3 contains 17 residues. V lost 5 bases to trimming and J lost 7 bases, with 24 bases between them. The CDR3 loop is CASSLRPSGVGGQPQHF. As DNA, the CDR3 is TGTGCCAGCAGCCTCAGGCCGTCGGGGGTTGGAGGGCAGCCCCAGCATTTT.

Only one count was recorded for this clonotype. The chain employs TRBV5-5 and TRBJ1-5; D is undetermined. Germline values: CDR1 SGHKS, CDR2 YYEKEE (reference sequence). V shed 3 bases and J shed 2 bases, with 9 bases lying between them. The CDR3 runs 14 residues. The CDR3 nucleotides read TGTGCCAGCAGCTGGGCCGTGGGCAATCAGCCCCAGCATTTT. As protein: CASSWAVGNQPQHF.

This clonotype was seen a handful of times. The J gene is TRBJ2-7, the V gene TRBV19; maybe TRBD2 (5 bases). The CDR3 spans 14 residues. V was trimmed by 1 base and J by 7 bases, leaving 14 bases between them. CDR1 and CDR2 (germline): LNHDA, SQIVND (reference sequence). In DNA form, the CDR3 reads TGTGCCAGTAGTATAGTTGGCATCTCGGGAGAGCAGTACTTC. This codes for CASSIVGISGEQYF.

As concerns this clonotype: Just one base apart from a much larger clone, this may be a read error. The chain recombines TRBV4-1 with TRBJ2-5, with D unclear. Germline loops: CDR1 MGHRA, CDR2 YSYEKL. V was trimmed by 1 base and J by 4 bases, leaving 13 bases between them. The CDR3 runs 15 residues. The CDR3 sequence: CASSQVVVSRETQYF. The CDR3 DNA follows: TGCGCCAGCAGCCAAGTGGTAGTGAGCCGAGAGACCCAGTACTTC.

J is TRBJ2-6 and V is TRBV4-2; 11 nucleotides agree with TRBD2. This CDR3 contains 18 residues. The junction had 6 bases not matched to a gene; V was cut back by 3 bases and J by 2 bases. Germline V gene sequence: CDR1 LGHNA, CDR2 YNFKEQ. The CDR3 reads CASSQETSGGAGANVLTF. CDR3 nucleotides: TGTGCCAGCAGCCAGGAAACTAGCGGGGGTGCTGGGGCCAACGTCCTGACTTTC.

The CDR3 bases are TGCAGTGCTAGACCGGGACTAGCGGGAGGAAGGTACGATGAGCAGTTCTTC. Residues: CSARPGLAGGRYDEQFF. The rearrangement joins TRBV20-1 to TRBJ2-1; 15 bases fit TRBD2. Germline lookup yields CDR1 DFQATT and CDR2 SNEGSKA (reference sequence). The CDR3 length is 17 residues. Germline trimming cut 2 bases from V and 8 bases from J; bases unmatched to any gene: 10.

The gene calls are TRBV2 and TRBJ2-1; D may be TRBD1 (7 bases). The germline V and J ends were trimmed by 5 bases and 0 bases, with 14 bases remaining between them. This CDR3 is 16 amino acids long. Germline-derived CDR1 and CDR2 are SNHLY and FYNNEI. The CDR3 region is CASSQGDLSSYNEQFF. CDR3 sequence (DNA): TGTGCCAGCAGTCAGGGGGACTTAAGCTCCTACAATGAGCAGTTCTTC.

This clonotype was seen only a few times. This rearrangement joins TRBV7-9 to TRBJ2-3; D is ambiguous. Germline CDR1 SEHNR, CDR2 FQNEAQ (reference sequence). The CDR3 contains 12 residues. The germline V and J ends were trimmed by 1 base and 10 bases, with 9 bases remaining between them. This CDR3 reads CASSLEWGPQYF. As DNA, the CDR3 is TGTGCCAGCAGCTTAGAGTGGGGTCCGCAGTATTTT. Filled out from reference TRBV7-9 and TRBJ2-3, the complete variable domain reads DTGVSQNPRHKITKRGQNVTFRCDPISEHNRLYWYRQTLGQGPEFLTYFQNEAQLEKSRLLSDRFSAERPKGSFSTLEIQRTEQGDSAMYLCASSLEWGPQYFGPGTRLTVL.

Notes on this clonotype: Its ends do not fully match the called genes, so a read error is possible. The V and J genes are TRBV7-3 and TRBJ2-3; 7 bases fit TRBD2. Looked up from germline, CDR1 is SGHTA and CDR2 is FQGTGA. The CDR3 is made up of 15 amino acids. In DNA, the CDR3 is TGTGCCAGCCGCAGGTCGCTAGCGGACACAGGTACGCAGTATTTT. Encoded protein: CASRRSLADTGTQYF.

The chain couples TRBV29-1 to TRBJ1-2, with 8 bases that match TRBD1. The V gene end was trimmed by 5 bases and the J gene end by 3 bases; junction bases not matched to a gene: 2. The CDR3 is made up of 12 amino acids. From germline, CDR1 is SQVTM and CDR2 ANQGSEA. CDR3 loop: CSVRTGHYGYTF. In DNA form, the CDR3 reads TGCAGCGTTAGGACAGGGCACTATGGCTACACCTTC.